This TCR beta chain was captured by sequencing in a study of blood T cell repertoires in COVID-19. About the study: Whether acute or convalescent, the COVID-19 samples came from the United States, Italy and Spain.

Germline V gene data show CDR1 as SGHTA and CDR2 as FQGNSA. This CDR3 spans 17 amino acids. V trimming: 2 bases; J trimming: 4 bases; junction bases outside the gene matches: 9. A word on this clone: This same CDR3 is encoded by further DNA sequences in the sample.

The method was immunoSEQ multiplex PCR; TCRdb's version includes in-frame clones alone and lacks a portion of them. The sample lists fewer than 60,000 clones, roughly 88% occurring once. V usage is TRBV7-2 and J usage is TRBJ2-3; 10 bases agree with TRBD2. Source material: peripheral blood. The source of this sequence is a man aged 30 to 39 with COVID-19, enrolled during active disease. The CDR3 sequence is CASSLRLAGVGADTQYF. CDR3 sequence (DNA): TGTGCCAGCAGCTTACGTCTAGCGGGAGTGGGTGCAGATACGCAGTATTTT.